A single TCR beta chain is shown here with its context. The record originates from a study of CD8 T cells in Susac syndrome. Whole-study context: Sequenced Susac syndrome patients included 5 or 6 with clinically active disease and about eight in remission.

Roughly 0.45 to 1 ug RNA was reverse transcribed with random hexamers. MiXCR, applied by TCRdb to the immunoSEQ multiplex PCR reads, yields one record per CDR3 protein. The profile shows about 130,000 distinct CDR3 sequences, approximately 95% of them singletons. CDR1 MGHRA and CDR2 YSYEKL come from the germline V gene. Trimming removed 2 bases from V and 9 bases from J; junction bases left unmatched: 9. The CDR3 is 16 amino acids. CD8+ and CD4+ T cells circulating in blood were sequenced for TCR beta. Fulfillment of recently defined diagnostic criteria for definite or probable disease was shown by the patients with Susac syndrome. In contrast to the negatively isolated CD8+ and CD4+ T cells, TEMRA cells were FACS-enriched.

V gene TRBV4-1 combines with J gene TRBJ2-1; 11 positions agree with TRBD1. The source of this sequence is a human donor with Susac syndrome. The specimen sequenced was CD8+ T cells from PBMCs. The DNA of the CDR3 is TGCGCCAGCAGCCAATCGCCGGGACAGGGGGAAGGTGAGCAGTTCTTC. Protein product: CASSQSPGQGEGEQFF.